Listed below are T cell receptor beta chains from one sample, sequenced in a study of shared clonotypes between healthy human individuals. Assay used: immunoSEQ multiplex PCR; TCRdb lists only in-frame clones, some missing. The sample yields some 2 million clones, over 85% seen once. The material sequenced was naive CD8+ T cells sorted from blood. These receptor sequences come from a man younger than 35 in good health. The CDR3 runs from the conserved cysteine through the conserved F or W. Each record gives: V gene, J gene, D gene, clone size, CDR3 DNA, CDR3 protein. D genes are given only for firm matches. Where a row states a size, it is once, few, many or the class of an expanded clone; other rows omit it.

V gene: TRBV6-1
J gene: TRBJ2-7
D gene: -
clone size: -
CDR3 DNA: TGTGCCAGCAGTGAATTTATGTTGGCCTACGAGCAGTACTTC
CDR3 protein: CASSEFMLAYEQYF

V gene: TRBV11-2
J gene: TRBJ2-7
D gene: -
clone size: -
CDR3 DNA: TGTGCCAGCAGCTCGACCACCTCCTACGAGCAGTACTTC
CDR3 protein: CASSSTTSYEQYF

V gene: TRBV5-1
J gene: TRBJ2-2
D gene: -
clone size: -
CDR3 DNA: TGCGCCAGCAGCTTCAGTCACGGGGAGCTGTTTTTT
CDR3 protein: CASSFSHGELFF

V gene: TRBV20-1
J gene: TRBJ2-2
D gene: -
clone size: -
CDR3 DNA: TGCAGTGCTAAACGCACCGGGGAGCTGTTTTTT
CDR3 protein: CSAKRTGELFF

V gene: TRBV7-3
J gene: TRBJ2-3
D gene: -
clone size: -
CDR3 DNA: TGTGCCAGCAGCTTAGGGCCTACCGCTAGCACAGATACGCAGTATTTT
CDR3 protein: CASSLGPTASTDTQYF

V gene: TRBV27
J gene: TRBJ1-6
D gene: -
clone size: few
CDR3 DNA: TGTGCCAGCAGTTTAGACGGAGATAATTCACCCCTCCACTTT
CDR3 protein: CASSLDGDNSPLHF

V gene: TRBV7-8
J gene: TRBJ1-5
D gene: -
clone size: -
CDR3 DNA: TGTGCCAGCAGCTTAGCGATGAAAGATCAGCCCCAGCATTTT
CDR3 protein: CASSLAMKDQPQHF

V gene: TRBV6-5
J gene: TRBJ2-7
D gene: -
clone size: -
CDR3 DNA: TGTGCCAGCAGTCTTCCCGGGCGCCCCTACGAGCAGTACTTC
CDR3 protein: CASSLPGRPYEQYF

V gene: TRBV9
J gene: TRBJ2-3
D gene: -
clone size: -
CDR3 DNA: TGTGCCAGCAGCGTTGGTCGGGGGCCCACAGATACGCAGTATTTT
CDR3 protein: CASSVGRGPTDTQYF

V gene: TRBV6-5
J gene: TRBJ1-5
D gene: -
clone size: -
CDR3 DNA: TGTGCCAGCAGTAGAACGGGGGGCCAGCCCCAGCATTTT
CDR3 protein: CASSRTGGQPQHF

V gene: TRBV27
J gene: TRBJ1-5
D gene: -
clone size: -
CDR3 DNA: TGTGCCAGCAGCAGGTTAGTGGATAGCAATCAGCCCCAGCATTTT
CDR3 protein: CASSRLVDSNQPQHF

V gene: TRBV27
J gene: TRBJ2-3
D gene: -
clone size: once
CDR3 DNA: TGTGCCAGCAGCCCGGGATTTTCCACAGATACGCAGTATTTT
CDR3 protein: CASSPGFSTDTQYF

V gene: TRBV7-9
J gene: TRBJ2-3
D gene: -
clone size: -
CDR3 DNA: TGTGCCAGCAGCCCAAAGGACATCACAGATACGCAGTATTTT
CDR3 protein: CASSPKDITDTQYF

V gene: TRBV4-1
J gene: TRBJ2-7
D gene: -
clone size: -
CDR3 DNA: TGCGCCAGCAGCCATTCAGGGGTTGACTACGAGCAGTACTTC
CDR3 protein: CASSHSGVDYEQYF

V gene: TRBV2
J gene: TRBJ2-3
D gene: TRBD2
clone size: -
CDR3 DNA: TGTGCCATCCCGGGACTAGCGACAACAGATACGCAGTATTTT
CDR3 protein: CAIPGLATTDTQYF

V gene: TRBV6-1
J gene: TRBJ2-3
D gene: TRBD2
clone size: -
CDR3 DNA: TGTGCCAGCAGTGAAGTTCTTTACCGGGAGGGCACAGATACGCAGTATTTT
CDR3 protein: CASSEVLYREGTDTQYF

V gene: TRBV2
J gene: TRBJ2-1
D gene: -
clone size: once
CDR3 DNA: TGTGCCAGCAGTGAATTGCTTTCAGGGTATGAGCAGTTCTTC
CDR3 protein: CASSELLSGYEQFF

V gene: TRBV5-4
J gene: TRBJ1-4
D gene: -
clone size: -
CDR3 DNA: TGTGCCAGCAGCTTCCGGGGGGGAGACGAAAAACTGTTTTTT
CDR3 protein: CASSFRGGDEKLFF

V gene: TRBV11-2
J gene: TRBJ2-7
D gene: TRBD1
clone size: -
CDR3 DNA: TGTGCCAGCAGCTTGGGGACAGGGCTCTACGAGCAGTACTTC
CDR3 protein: CASSLGTGLYEQYF

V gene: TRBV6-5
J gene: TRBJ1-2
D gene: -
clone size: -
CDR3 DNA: TGTGCCAGCAGCCCTTTGGGGGTAGGCTATGGCTACACCTTC
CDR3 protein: CASSPLGVGYGYTF

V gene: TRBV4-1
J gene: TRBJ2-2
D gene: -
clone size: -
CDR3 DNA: TGCGCCAGCAGCCCGTACAAGTACACCGGGGAGCTGTTTTTT
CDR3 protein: CASSPYKYTGELFF

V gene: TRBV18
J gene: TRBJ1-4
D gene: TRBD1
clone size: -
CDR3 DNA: TGTGCCAGCTCACCGCCGGGACAGTTCAATGAAAAACTGTTTTTT
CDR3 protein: CASSPPGQFNEKLFF

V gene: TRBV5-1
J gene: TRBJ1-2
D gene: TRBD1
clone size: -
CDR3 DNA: TGCGCCAGCAGCCTCGGACAGGCAGATGGCTACACCTTC
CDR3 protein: CASSLGQADGYTF

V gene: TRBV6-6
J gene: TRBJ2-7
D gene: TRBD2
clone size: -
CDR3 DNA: TGTGCCAGCAGATCCCTTAGCGGGAGCTACGAGCAGTACTTC
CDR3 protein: CASRSLSGSYEQYF

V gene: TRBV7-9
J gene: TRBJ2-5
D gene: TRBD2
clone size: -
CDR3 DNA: TGTGCCAGCAGCCGGACGGGACTAGCGGAAGAGACCCAGTACTTC
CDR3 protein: CASSRTGLAEETQYF

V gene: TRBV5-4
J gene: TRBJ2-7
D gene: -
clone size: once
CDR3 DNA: TGTGCCAGCAGCTTCGTAGGGTCCTACGAGCAGTACTTC
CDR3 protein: CASSFVGSYEQYF

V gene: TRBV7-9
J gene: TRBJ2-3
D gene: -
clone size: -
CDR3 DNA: TGTGCCAGCAGCTTAATCGGTCTGGGCGACACAGATACGCAGTATTTT
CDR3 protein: CASSLIGLGDTDTQYF

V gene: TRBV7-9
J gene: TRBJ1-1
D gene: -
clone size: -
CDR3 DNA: TGTGCCAGCACGGGGGGCAGGCAGCAGAACACTGAAGCTTTCTTT
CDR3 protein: CASTGGRQQNTEAFF

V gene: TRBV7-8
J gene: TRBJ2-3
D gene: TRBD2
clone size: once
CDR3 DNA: TGTGCCAGCAGCTCACTAGCGGGAGAGTATCCGGGCACAGATACGCAGTATTTT
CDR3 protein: CASSSLAGEYPGTDTQYF

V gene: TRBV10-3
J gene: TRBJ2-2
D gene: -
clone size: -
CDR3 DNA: TGTGCCATCAGTGACCAGACTCACAACACCGGGGAGCTGTTTTTT
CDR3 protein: CAISDQTHNTGELFF

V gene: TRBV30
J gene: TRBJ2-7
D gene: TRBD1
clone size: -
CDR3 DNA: TGTGCCTGGAGTGAGGGACAGGGCTACGAGCAGTACTTC
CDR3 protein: CAWSEGQGYEQYF

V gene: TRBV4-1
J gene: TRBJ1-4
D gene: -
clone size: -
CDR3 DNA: TGCGCCAGCAGCCCCTTAGCAAAGGGGCTCGGGGAAAAACTGTTTTTT
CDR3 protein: CASSPLAKGLGEKLFF

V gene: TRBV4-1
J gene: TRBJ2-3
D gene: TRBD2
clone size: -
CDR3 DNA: TGCGCCAGCAGCCAAGACGGACTAGCGGGAGCGAACACAGATACGCAGTATTTT
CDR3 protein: CASSQDGLAGANTDTQYF

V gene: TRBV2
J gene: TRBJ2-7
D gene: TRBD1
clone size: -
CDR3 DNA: TGTGCCAGCAAGGGGCAACAGGGGACCTACGAGCAGTACTTC
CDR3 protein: CASKGQQGTYEQYF

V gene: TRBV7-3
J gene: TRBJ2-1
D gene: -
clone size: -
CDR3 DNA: TGTGCCAGCAGCTTAATGGTTCCTCCGTACAATGAGCAGTTCTTC
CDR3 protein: CASSLMVPPYNEQFF

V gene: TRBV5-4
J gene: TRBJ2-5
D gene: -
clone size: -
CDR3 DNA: TGTGCCAGCAGCTTGGATAAATGGGGGGGCGAACAAGAGACCCAGTACTTC
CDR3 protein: CASSLDKWGGEQETQYF

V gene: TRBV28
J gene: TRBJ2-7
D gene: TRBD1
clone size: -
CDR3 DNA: TGTGCCAGCAGCCCCGACAGGGTTTTATACGAGCAGTACTTC
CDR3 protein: CASSPDRVLYEQYF

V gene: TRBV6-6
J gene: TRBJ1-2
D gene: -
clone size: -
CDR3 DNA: TGTGCCAGCAGTTACCCCCGACAGGATGGCTACACCTTC
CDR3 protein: CASSYPRQDGYTF

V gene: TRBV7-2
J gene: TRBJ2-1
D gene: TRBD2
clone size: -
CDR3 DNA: TGTGCCAGCAGCCCCGAACGAGCGGGGGTGTATTACAATGAGCAGTTCTTC
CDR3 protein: CASSPERAGVYYNEQFF

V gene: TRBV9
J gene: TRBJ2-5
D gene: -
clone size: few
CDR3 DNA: TGTGCCAGCAGCGTAGACCAAGAGACCCAGTACTTC
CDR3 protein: CASSVDQETQYF

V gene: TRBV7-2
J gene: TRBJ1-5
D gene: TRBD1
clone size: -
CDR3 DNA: TGTGCCAGCAGCCCCCGACAGGGGGCTAAAGCCTCGCCTAATCAGCCCCAGCATTTT
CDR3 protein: CASSPRQGAKASPNQPQHF

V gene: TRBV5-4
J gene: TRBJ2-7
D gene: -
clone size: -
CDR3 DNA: TGTGCCAGCAGCCTTACAGGGCTCCCCAAGGACGAGCAGTACTTC
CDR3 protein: CASSLTGLPKDEQYF

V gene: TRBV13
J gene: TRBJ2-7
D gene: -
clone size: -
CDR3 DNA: TGTGCCAGCAGCTTAGTGGACGAATACGAGCAGTACTTC
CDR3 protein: CASSLVDEYEQYF

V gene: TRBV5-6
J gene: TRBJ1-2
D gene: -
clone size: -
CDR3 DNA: TGTGCCAGCAGCTTGGGGACAGCAGACTATGGCTACACCTTC
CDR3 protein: CASSLGTADYGYTF

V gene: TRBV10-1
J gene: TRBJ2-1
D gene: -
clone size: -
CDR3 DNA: TGCGCCAGCAGTCTAGACCACAATGAGCAGTTCTTC
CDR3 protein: CASSLDHNEQFF

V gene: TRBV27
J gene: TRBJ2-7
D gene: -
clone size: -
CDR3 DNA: TGTGCCAGCAGTTTACGAGGGGGGCTCTACGAGCAGTACTTC
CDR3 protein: CASSLRGGLYEQYF

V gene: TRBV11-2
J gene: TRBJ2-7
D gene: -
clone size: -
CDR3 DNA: TGTGCCAGCAGCTTGAGCCACGTGGGCGACCGTCAAGCCTACGAGCAGTACTTC
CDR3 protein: CASSLSHVGDRQAYEQYF

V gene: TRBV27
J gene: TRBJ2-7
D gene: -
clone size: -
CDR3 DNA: TGTGCCAGCAGTTTATTTGCGGACTCCTACGAGCAGTACTTC
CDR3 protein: CASSLFADSYEQYF

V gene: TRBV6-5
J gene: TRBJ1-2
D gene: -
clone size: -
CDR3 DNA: TGTGCCAGCAGTTACGGGGCTCCTATCTATGGCTACACCTTC
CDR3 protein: CASSYGAPIYGYTF

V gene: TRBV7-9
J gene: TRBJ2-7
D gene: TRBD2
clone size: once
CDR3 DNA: TGTGCCAGCAGCTCGGGACTAGAAGCCTACGAGCAGTACTTC
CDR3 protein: CASSSGLEAYEQYF

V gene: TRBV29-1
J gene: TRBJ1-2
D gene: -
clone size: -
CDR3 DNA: TGCAGCACATGGCTTTATGGCTACACCTTC
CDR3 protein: CSTWLYGYTF

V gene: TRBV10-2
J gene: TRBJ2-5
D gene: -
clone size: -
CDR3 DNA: TGCGCCAGCAATTCAATGGGCTTTGGGGGAGAGACCCAGTACTTC
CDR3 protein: CASNSMGFGGETQYF